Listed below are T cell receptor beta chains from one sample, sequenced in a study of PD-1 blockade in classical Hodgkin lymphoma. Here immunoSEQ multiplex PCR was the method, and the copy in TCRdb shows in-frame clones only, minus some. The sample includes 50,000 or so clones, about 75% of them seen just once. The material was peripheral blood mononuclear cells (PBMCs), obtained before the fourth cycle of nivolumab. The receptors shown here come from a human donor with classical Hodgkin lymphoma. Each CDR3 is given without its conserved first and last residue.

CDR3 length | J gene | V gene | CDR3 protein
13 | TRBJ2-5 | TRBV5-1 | ASRLAGGPFETQY
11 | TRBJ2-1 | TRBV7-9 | ASSWDSYNEQF
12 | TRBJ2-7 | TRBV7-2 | ASSYGLLAGVQY
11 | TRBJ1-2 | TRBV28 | ASSERQRYGYT
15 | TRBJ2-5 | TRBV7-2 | ASSLRVGTRNLHEQY
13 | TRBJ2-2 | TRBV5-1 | ASSLEAGGDGELF
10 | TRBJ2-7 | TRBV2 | ASSVVAYEQY
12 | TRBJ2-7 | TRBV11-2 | ASSRTGRNYEQY
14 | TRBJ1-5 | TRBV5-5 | ASSLGGQGFYQPQH
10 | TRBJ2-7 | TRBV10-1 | ASSGDDYEQY
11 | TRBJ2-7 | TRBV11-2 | ASSLGGGVEQY
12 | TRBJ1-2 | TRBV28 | ASSLSDRAYGYT
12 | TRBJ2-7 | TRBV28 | ASSSQGTGGEQY
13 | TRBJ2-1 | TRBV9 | ASSASSGRQSEQF
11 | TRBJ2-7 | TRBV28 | ASSLVWSYEQY
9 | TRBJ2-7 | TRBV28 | ASSLRNEQY
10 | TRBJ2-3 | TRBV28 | ASSQTTDTQY
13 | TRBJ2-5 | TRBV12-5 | LQPPLDRGQGTQY
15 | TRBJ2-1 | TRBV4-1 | ASSQDPAGARGNEQF
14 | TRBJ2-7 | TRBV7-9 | ASSLIPSGDGHEQY
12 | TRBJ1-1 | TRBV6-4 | ASNTDRGSTEAF
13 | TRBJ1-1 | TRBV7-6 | ASSLGGGRATEAF
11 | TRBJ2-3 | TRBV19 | ASSIGSTDTQY
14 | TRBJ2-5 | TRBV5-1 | ASSPQPLGMGETQY
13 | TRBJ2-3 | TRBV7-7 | ASSHGTSGRATQY
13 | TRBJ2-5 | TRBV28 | ASSLVGGLRETQY
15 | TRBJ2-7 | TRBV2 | ASSSGTSGRGTYEQY
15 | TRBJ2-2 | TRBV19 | ASSDPGTSGTPRELF
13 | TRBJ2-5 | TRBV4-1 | ASSQAIGQKETQY
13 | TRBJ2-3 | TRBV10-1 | ASSEELAGGSTQY
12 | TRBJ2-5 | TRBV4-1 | ASSPGLAEETQY
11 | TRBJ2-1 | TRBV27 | ASSLPGYNEQF
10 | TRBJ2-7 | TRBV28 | ASSSGAYEQY
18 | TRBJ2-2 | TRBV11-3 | ASSLGYRGLAEARPGELF
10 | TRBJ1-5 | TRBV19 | ASRHLNQPQH
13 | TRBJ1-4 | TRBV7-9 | ASSDPGTSNEKLF
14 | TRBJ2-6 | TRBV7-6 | ASSNRPISGANVLT
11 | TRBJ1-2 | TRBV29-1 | SVEEGGWRGYT
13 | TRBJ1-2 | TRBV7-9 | ASSLYPGGSYGYT
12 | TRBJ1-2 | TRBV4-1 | ASSQVGSPYGYT
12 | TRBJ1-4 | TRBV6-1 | ASSADRAGEKLF
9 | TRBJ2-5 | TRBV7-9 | ASSYKETQY
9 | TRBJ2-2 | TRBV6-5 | ASRSSGELF
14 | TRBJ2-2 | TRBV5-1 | ASSLTAPRNTGELF
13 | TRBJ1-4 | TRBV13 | ASSLGQGTNEKLF
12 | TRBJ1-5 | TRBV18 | ASSPTGGGQPQH
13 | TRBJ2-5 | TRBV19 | ASSMAGIDQETQY